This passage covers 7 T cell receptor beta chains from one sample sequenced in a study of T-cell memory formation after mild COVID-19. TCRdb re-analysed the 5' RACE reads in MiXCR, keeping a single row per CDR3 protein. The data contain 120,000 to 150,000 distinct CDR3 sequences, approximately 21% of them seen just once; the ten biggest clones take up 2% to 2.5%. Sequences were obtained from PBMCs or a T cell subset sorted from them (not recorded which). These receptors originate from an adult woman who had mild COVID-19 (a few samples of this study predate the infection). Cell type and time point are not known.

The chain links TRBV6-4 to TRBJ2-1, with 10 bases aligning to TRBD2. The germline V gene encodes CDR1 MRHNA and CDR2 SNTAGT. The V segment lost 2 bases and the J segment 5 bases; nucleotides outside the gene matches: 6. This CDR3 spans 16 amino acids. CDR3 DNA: TGTGCCAGCAGTGACCCCTCAGCGGGAGGGGACAATGAGCAGTTCTTC. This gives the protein CASSDPSAGGDNEQFF.

The CDR3 is CASSRSSGPTGELFF. The CDR3 nucleotides read TGTGCCAGCAGCCGATCTAGCGGGCCCACCGGGGAGCTGTTTTTT. The chain couples TRBV5-5 to TRBJ2-2; TRBD2 agrees at 8 bases. Germline CDR1 and CDR2: SGHKS and YYEKEE (reference sequence). V gave up 4 bases and J gave up 4 bases; unmatched junction bases: 6. This CDR3 contains 15 residues.

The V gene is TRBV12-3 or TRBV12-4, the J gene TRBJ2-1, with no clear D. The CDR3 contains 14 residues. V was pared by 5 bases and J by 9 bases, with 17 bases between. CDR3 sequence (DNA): TGTGCCAGCAGTCTCCCGTTGTCTCGGTTTGAGCAGTTCTTC. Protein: CASSLPLSRFEQFF.

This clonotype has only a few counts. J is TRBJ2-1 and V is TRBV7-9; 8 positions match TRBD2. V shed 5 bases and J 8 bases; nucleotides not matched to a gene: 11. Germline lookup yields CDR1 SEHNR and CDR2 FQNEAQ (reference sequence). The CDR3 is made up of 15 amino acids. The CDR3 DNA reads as TGTGCCAGCAGCCCAGGGGCGGGAGGCCTCTATGAGCAGTTCTTC. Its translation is CASSPGAGGLYEQFF.

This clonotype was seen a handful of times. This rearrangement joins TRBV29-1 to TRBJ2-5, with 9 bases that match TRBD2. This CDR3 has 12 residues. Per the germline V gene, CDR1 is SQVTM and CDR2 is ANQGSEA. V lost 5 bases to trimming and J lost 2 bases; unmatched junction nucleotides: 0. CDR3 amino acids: CSVLAGQETQYF. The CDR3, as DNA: TGCAGCGTTCTAGCGGGGCAAGAGACCCAGTACTTC.

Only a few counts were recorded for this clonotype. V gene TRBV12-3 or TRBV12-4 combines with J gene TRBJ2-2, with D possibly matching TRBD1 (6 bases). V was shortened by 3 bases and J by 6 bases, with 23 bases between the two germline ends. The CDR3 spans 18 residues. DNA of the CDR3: TGTGCCAGCAGTTTTGGACAAGGAAGCAGGGGTGGGTCCGGGGAGCTGTTTTTT. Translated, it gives CASSFGQGSRGGSGELFF.

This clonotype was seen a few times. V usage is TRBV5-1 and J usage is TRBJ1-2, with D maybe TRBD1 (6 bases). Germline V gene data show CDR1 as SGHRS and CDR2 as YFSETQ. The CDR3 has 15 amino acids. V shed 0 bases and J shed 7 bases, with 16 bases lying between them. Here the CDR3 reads CASSLGGQSLVGYTF. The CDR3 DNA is TGCGCCAGCAGCTTGGGTGGACAGAGCCTTGTTGGCTACACCTTC.